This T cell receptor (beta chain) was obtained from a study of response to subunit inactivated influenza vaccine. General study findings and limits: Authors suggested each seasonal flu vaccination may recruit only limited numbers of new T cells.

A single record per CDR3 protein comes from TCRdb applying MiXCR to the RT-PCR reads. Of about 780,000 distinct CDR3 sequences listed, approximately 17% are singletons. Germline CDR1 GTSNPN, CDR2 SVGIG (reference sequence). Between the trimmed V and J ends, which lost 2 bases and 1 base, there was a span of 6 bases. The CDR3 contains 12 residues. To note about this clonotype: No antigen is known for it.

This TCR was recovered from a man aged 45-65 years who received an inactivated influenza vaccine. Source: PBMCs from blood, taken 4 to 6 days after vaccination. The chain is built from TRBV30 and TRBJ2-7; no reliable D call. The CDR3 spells CAWSWDSYEQYF. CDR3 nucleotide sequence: TGTGCCTGGAGTTGGGATTCCTACGAGCAGTACTTC.